This TCR beta chain derives from a study of blood T cell repertoires in COVID-19. The CDR3 has 16 residues. Per germline, CDR1 MNHNY and CDR2 SVGAGI (reference sequence). V dropped 2 bases and J dropped 0 bases, with 12 bases sitting between them. The repertoire was sequenced with immunoSEQ multiplex PCR; TCRdb's copy has only in-frame clones and lacks some. The sample includes approximately 250,000 clones, roughly four fifths of them seen just once. Material for sequencing was peripheral blood. This clonotype was sampled from a woman between 45 and 65 years old with acute or convalescent COVID-19. This sequence joins TRBV6-6 and TRBJ2-3; D is possibly TRBD2 (6 bases). The CDR3: CASSYLPGESTDTQYF. The CDR3 DNA sequence: TGTGCCAGCAGTTACCTGCCGGGGGAGAGCACAGATACGCAGTATTTT.